This T cell receptor (beta chain) was recovered during a study of blood T cell repertoires in COVID-19. Study as a whole: Samples of COVID-19 (acute and convalescent) were obtained from the United States, Italy and Spain. The analysed material was cDNA or gDNA that came from T cells, B-cell-depleted T cells, or PBMCs.

Losses at the gene ends were 3 bases for V and 4 bases for J; bases not matched to a gene: 21. Germline V gene sequence: CDR1 SGHNT, CDR2 YENEEA. The CDR3 is 20 amino acids. Under the authors' procedure: Using reference gene primer amplification, nucleated cell counts were estimated. Clones were sequenced by immunoSEQ multiplex PCR, and TCRdb holds only the in-frame ones, with some missing. The V and J calls and clone size were taken over from that table, and D and trimming were inferred from the DNA. This table holds about 160,000 clones, 85% found once. This clone was seen more than once but under ten times.

This TCR derives from a human donor with acute or convalescent COVID-19. The donor label of this sample is uncertain. The chain couples TRBV11-3 to TRBJ2-7; 10 bases map to TRBD2. Sequencing was performed on peripheral blood. CDR3 sequence (DNA): TGTGCCAGCAGCTTTAACCCTAAACTTTTCGGGACTAGCGAGCAGTACGAGCAGTACTTC. Its protein is CASSFNPKLFGTSEQYEQYF.